A selection of T cell receptor beta chains follows, all from one sample in a study of cytomegalovirus exposure and HLA in healthy donors. Using immunoSEQ multiplex PCR, the repertoire was profiled, and TCRdb retains in-frame clones only, with some absent. The top ten clones hold 1% of a sample with around 180,000 clones, 75% to 90% of them seen once. Sequencing input: PBMCs. All receptors come from a boy younger than 10 in good health and CMV-seronegative. The CDR3 runs from the conserved cysteine through the conserved F or W. The D gene is left open where the match is weak. Not all rows give a size; the values are once, few, many and, for expanded clones, a class.

CDR3nt: TGTGCCAGCAGCTTAGGGGTAGGGAGTTTACACTACACAGATACGCAGTATTTT
CDR3aa: CASSLGVGSLHYTDTQYF
d_gene: .
len: 18
j_gene: TRBJ2-3
abundance: .
v_gene: TRBV11-1

CDR3nt: TGTGCCAGCAGCTTCGGGGCGGGGGGGCCGGTCAATGAGCAGTTCTTC
CDR3aa: CASSFGAGGPVNEQFF
d_gene: TRBD2
len: 16
j_gene: TRBJ2-1
abundance: .
v_gene: TRBV7-8

CDR3nt: TGTGCCAGCAGCTTGGTTGGGCTAGCGCCGTACCAAGAGACCCAGTACTTC
CDR3aa: CASSLVGLAPYQETQYF
d_gene: .
len: 17
j_gene: TRBJ2-5
abundance: .
v_gene: TRBV5-6

CDR3nt: TGTGCCAGCAGTGAGTCAGGGAAAGAGTCCCAGTACTTC
CDR3aa: CASSESGKESQYF
d_gene: .
len: 13
j_gene: TRBJ2-5
abundance: .
v_gene: TRBV2

CDR3nt: TGTGCCAGTAGTCCCCCAGTCTCTGGGGCCAACGTCCTGACTTTC
CDR3aa: CASSPPVSGANVLTF
d_gene: .
len: 15
j_gene: TRBJ2-6
abundance: few
v_gene: TRBV19

CDR3nt: TGCGCCAGCAGCCAGCTGCGAACAGGGAATTCTGGAAACACCATATATTTT
CDR3aa: CASSQLRTGNSGNTIYF
d_gene: .
len: 17
j_gene: TRBJ1-3
abundance: .
v_gene: TRBV4-1

CDR3nt: TGCGCCAGCAGCTTGGGCACTAGCGGGAGAAGGGATGAGCAGTTCTTC
CDR3aa: CASSLGTSGRRDEQFF
d_gene: TRBD2
len: 16
j_gene: TRBJ2-1
abundance: .
v_gene: TRBV5-1

CDR3nt: TGTGCCAGCAGTTACCTCCATTCGGGAAGAAACACTGAAGCTTTCTTT
CDR3aa: CASSYLHSGRNTEAFF
d_gene: .
len: 16
j_gene: TRBJ1-1
abundance: .
v_gene: TRBV6-5

CDR3nt: TGTTCCAGCAGCTTATCGGGACAGGGGCTAGCTAACTATGGCTACACCTTC
CDR3aa: CSSSLSGQGLANYGYTF
d_gene: TRBD1
len: 17
j_gene: TRBJ1-2
abundance: .
v_gene: TRBV7-9

CDR3nt: TGTGCCAGCAGCTACCCCGGGACAGGGGGCTACAATGAGCAGTTCTTC
CDR3aa: CASSYPGTGGYNEQFF
d_gene: TRBD1
len: 16
j_gene: TRBJ2-1
abundance: .
v_gene: TRBV5-4

CDR3nt: TGTGCCATCAGTGAGTCGACACCAACCTATGGCTACACCTTC
CDR3aa: CAISESTPTYGYTF
d_gene: .
len: 14
j_gene: TRBJ1-2
abundance: .
v_gene: TRBV10-3

CDR3nt: TGCAGCGTTGATGGCGGGGAAGGGGAGCTGTTTTTT
CDR3aa: CSVDGGEGELFF
d_gene: .
len: 12
j_gene: TRBJ2-2
abundance: .
v_gene: TRBV29-1

CDR3nt: TGCGCCAGCAGCCAAGATCCAGGGCCCCTAGAGCAGTTCTTC
CDR3aa: CASSQDPGPLEQFF
d_gene: .
len: 14
j_gene: TRBJ2-1
abundance: .
v_gene: TRBV4-1

CDR3nt: TGTGCCACCGAGAGGAGAACTAACTATGGCTACACCTTC
CDR3aa: CATERRTNYGYTF
d_gene: .
len: 13
j_gene: TRBJ1-2
abundance: .
v_gene: TRBV6-5

CDR3nt: TGTGCCAGCAGTCCCCGAGAGGCCCAGCATTTT
CDR3aa: CASSPREAQHF
d_gene: .
len: 11
j_gene: TRBJ1-5
abundance: once
v_gene: TRBV28

CDR3nt: TGTGCCAGCAGTCCCTCGGCAGCGGGAGCCTACAATGAGCAGTTCTTC
CDR3aa: CASSPSAAGAYNEQFF
d_gene: TRBD2
len: 16
j_gene: TRBJ2-1
abundance: .
v_gene: TRBV27

CDR3nt: TGTGCCAGCAGCTTAGCCCCAGGGGAAGAGACCCAGTACTTC
CDR3aa: CASSLAPGEETQYF
d_gene: .
len: 14
j_gene: TRBJ2-5
abundance: .
v_gene: TRBV7-7

CDR3nt: TGTGCCAGTAGTATAGATCTGGCGGCGGGCGGGCATCAGCCCCAGCATTTT
CDR3aa: CASSIDLAAGGHQPQHF
d_gene: .
len: 17
j_gene: TRBJ1-5
abundance: .
v_gene: TRBV19

CDR3nt: TGTGCCAGCAGCGTTAGGGGACTAGCGGGCCCCGAGCAGTACTTC
CDR3aa: CASSVRGLAGPEQYF
d_gene: TRBD2
len: 15
j_gene: TRBJ2-7
abundance: .
v_gene: TRBV11-2

CDR3nt: TGTGCCAGCTTGGCAGCGCCTGGTGCATTGCATCAGCCCCAGCATTTT
CDR3aa: CASLAAPGALHQPQHF
d_gene: .
len: 16
j_gene: TRBJ1-5
abundance: .
v_gene: TRBV2

CDR3nt: TGCGCCAGCAGCCTCGGATCACAGGGCTTTTACACCGGGGAGCTGTTTTTT
CDR3aa: CASSLGSQGFYTGELFF
d_gene: .
len: 17
j_gene: TRBJ2-2
abundance: .
v_gene: TRBV4-1

CDR3nt: TGTGCCAGCAGTGACCAGATTTGGAACACTGAAGCTTTCTTT
CDR3aa: CASSDQIWNTEAFF
d_gene: .
len: 14
j_gene: TRBJ1-1
abundance: .
v_gene: TRBV6-1

CDR3nt: TGTGCCTGGGGACAGGGGATCGGGCAGCCCCAGCATTTT
CDR3aa: CAWGQGIGQPQHF
d_gene: TRBD1
len: 13
j_gene: TRBJ1-5
abundance: few
v_gene: TRBV30